Included here is one T cell receptor beta chain sequence, with context. Assay used: immunoSEQ multiplex PCR; TCRdb lists only in-frame clones, some missing. The repertoire has approximately 20,000 clones, around 25% of them found once; the top ten carry approximately 6.7%. Trimming cost V 5 bases and J 7 bases, with 18 bases left between them. The CDR3 extends over 14 amino acids. Germline-derived CDR1 and CDR2 are SGHNT and YENEEA. The treatment is: randomized to nivolumab then ipilimumab (arm A) or the reverse (arm B). The data were obtained in a study of sequential checkpoint blockade in melanoma. The overall study: TCRβ was sequenced from DNA of about a hundred pretreatment tumors.

The TCR comes from a human donor with melanoma. Material: tumor tissue (inferred from file names), obtained from a patient given nivolumab and ipilimumab in sequence. The rearrangement links TRBV11-3 to TRBJ2-7; D is perhaps TRBD2 (6 bases). The CDR3 DNA sequence: TGTGCCAGCAGCGAAGCGGGCCCCTGGGAAGAGCAGTACTTC. This translates into CASSEAGPWEEQYF.